The table lists the clone carrying this T cell receptor beta chain with many counts. Antigen unknown. Trimming cost V 5 bases and J 2 bases, with 11 bases left between them. This CDR3 has 14 residues. The data derive from a study of CD8 T cells in ankylosing spondylitis. Overall study findings and caveats: Reportedly, significant enrichment of disease-linked clones occurred in matched ankylosing spondylitis synovial fluid. A TCR beta motif made of about eight highly homologous variants seemed typical of ankylosing spondylitis blood. CD8+ by phenotype, disease-linked clones were relatively rare in peripheral blood.

Quantitative 5'-RACE was performed with molecular barcodes, and it yielded the TCR beta libraries. One entry per CDR3 protein results from TCRdb running MiXCR on the 5' RACE reads. The sample consists of over 150,000 distinct CDR3 sequences, roughly 18% of them appearing once. The chain is built from TRBV12-3 or TRBV12-4 and TRBJ2-3; no firm D call. The source material was blood, either unsorted or a sorted T cell fraction (not recorded which). This receptor was obtained from a male donor under 35 with ankylosing spondylitis or in good health (not recorded which). Here the CDR3 reads CASSEVYNTDTQYF. CDR3 in DNA: TGTGCCAGCAGTGAGGTGTATAACACAGATACGCAGTATTTT.